This T cell receptor (beta chain) was captured by sequencing in a study of monozygotic twins with inflammatory bowel disease. Study conclusions and caveats: Clonotype sharing was lower in IBD patients than healthy twins, most markedly with disease activity.

This CDR3 contains 19 residues. Germline V gene data show CDR1 as LGHDT and CDR2 as YNNKEL (reference sequence). Concerning this clonotype itself: Its cognate antigen is unknown.

The authors used approximately 3.5 ug of total RNA per TCR library. TCRdb re-analyzed the 5' RACE reads; it lists each CDR3 protein once, without DNA. The sample spans hundreds of thousands of distinct CDR3 sequences; the ten largest clones claim over 5%. The TCR was taken from a human donor with ulcerative colitis or Crohn's disease, or a healthy co-twin of an affected twin (not recorded which). This rearrangement joins TRBV3-1 to TRBJ2-7; as DNA is missing, the TRBD2 call by TCRdb cannot be tested. The material sequenced was blood. CDR3 sequence: CASSQDWARGAGPSYEQYF.